These T cell receptor beta chains were read from a single sample in a study of shared clonotypes between healthy human individuals. Sequencing used immunoSEQ multiplex PCR; TCRdb keeps in-frame clones, though not all of them. The sample includes fewer than 200,000 clones, 80% to 95% seen only once; the top ten take 0.065% to 0.07%. Source material: naive CD4+ T cells sorted from blood. The receptor set was obtained from a woman aged 25 to 39 in good health. Both conserved end residues are part of each CDR3.

J gene | V gene | CDR3 protein
TRBJ1-1 | TRBV19 | CASSISTGVNTEAFF
TRBJ2-7 | TRBV5-1 | CASSSDASSYEQYF
TRBJ1-1 | TRBV4-1 | CASSQLVRGRAEAFF
TRBJ1-1 | TRBV18 | CASSPAGGNTEAFF
TRBJ2-1 | TRBV28 | CASSFFGGGSYNEQFF
TRBJ2-7 | TRBV10-2 | CASSDTSGAGYEQYF
TRBJ2-2 | TRBV11-1 | CASSKRAGGPGELFF
TRBJ2-3 | TRBV9 | CASSVSSMTSGSIRTDTQYF
NA | TRBV2 | CASSTDRGPEQYF
TRBJ1-2 | TRBV5-6 | CASRGTRATYGYTF
TRBJ1-5 | TRBV6-1 | CASAQESAQHF
TRBJ2-7 | TRBV5-1 | CASSPQGSTYEQYF
TRBJ2-6 | TRBV19 | CVVLSGANVLTF
TRBJ2-3 | TRBV6-1 | CASSDGTGTDTQYF
TRBJ2-7 | TRBV28 | CASSRGDRAAYEQYF
NA | TRBV28 | CASRPGQSLAYEQYF
TRBJ2-7 | TRBV10-1 | CASSDSGRVYEQYF
TRBJ1-2 | TRBV5-6 | CASSLALVGDRIYGYTF
TRBJ2-5 | TRBV9 | CASSPRTGTGRQETQYF
TRBJ1-5 | TRBV18 | CASSRTGPNQPQHF
NA | TRBV5-8 | CASSLGGKYYEQYF
NA | TRBV15 | CATSRVGYEQYF
NA | TRBV27 | CASSSDGRRGGYEQYF
TRBJ2-3 | TRBV11-2 | CASSRLAGVPDTQYF
TRBJ1-5 | TRBV7-6 | CASSLLGQGNNQPQHF
TRBJ2-5 | TRBV10-1 | CASSQLGQGTVQYF
TRBJ2-1 | TRBV2 | CASSDRLAGGRYEQFF
TRBJ2-7 | TRBV10-3 | CAISESSYEQYF
TRBJ2-5 | TRBV28 | CASRLVRDEQYF
TRBJ2-3 | TRBV18 | CASSREVNGGRESTDTQYF
TRBJ1-2 | TRBV2 | CASRTGGAFEGYTF
TRBJ1-1 | TRBV28 | CASSLVERTGGAFF
TRBJ2-2 | TRBV5-1 | CASSLEALLNTGELFF
TRBJ2-1 | TRBV5-1 | CASSLRGLEYNEQFF
TRBJ2-7 | TRBV10-1 | CASRGHEQYF
TRBJ1-1 | TRBV5-6 | CASSLTGRYTEAFF
TRBJ1-5 | TRBV19 | CASSIGVRVQPQHF
TRBJ2-2 | TRBV15 | CATSREDRAGTGELFF
TRBJ2-1 | TRBV28 | CASSLLDSGRMIANEQFF